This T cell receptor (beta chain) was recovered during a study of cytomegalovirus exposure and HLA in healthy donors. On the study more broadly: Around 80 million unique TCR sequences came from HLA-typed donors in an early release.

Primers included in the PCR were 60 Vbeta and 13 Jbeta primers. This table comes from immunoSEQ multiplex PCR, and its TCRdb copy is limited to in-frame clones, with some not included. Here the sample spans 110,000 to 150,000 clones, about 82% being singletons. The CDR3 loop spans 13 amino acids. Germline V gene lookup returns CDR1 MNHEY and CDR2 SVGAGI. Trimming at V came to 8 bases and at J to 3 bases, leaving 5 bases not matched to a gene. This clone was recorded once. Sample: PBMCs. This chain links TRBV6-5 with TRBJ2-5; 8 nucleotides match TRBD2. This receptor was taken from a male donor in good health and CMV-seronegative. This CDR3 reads CASGHSGKETQYF. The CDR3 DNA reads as TGTGCCAGCGGTCATAGCGGGAAAGAGACCCAGTACTTC.